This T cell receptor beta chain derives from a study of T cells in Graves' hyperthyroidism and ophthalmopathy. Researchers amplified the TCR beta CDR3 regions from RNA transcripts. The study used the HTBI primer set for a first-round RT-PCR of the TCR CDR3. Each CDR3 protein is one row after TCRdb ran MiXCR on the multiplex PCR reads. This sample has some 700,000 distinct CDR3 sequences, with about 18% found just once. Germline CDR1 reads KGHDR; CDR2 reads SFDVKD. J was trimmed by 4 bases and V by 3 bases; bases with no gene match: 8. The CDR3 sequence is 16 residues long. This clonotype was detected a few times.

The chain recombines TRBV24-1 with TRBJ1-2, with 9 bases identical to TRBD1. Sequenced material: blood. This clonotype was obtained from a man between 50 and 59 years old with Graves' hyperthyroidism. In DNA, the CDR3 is TGTGCCACCAGTGATGCAACCGGGACAGGGTTCTATGGCTACACCTTC. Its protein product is CATSDATGTGFYGYTF.